A selection of T cell receptor beta chains follows, all from one sample in a study of cytotoxic CD8 clonotypes in ibrutinib-treated CLL. Here immunoSEQ multiplex PCR was the method, and the copy in TCRdb shows in-frame clones only, minus some. This sample carries some 130,000 clones, about 76% of them seen once, and the ten largest clones take 4.5% to 6%. Sequenced material: PBMCs, taken after 24 months of ibrutinib treatment. These receptors were taken from a human donor with chronic lymphocytic leukemia. CDR3s include the opening cysteine and the closing phenylalanine or tryptophan. Fields, in order: J gene, D gene, clone size, V gene, CDR3 protein, CDR3 DNA. D genes are given only for firm matches. Some rows have no size entry. The others give once, few or many, or a class for an expanded clone.

>TRBJ1-1|.|.|TRBV5-1
CASSPTGAETEAFF
TGCGCCAGCAGCCCGACAGGTGCCGAGACTGAAGCTTTCTTT
>TRBJ1-5|.|.|TRBV7-2
CASSPPGQPQHF
TGTGCCAGCAGCCCCCCCGGTCAGCCCCAGCATTTT
>TRBJ1-1|.|.|TRBV27
CASSSLGISGTEAFF
TGTGCCAGCAGTTCCCTGGGCATTTCGGGCACTGAAGCTTTCTTT
>TRBJ2-2|.|.|TRBV30
CAEGGSGELFF
TGTGCCGAGGGTGGTTCCGGGGAGCTGTTTTTT
>TRBJ2-7|.|.|TRBV19
CASSIVGDEQYF
TGTGCCAGTAGTATAGTTGGCGACGAGCAGTACTTC
>TRBJ1-2|.|.|TRBV6-5
CASSPRGGFYGYTF
TGTGCCAGCAGTCCAAGGGGGGGTTTCTATGGCTACACCTTC
>TRBJ2-1|.|.|TRBV7-8
CASSLGDLGQFF
TGTGCCAGCAGCTTGGGGGACTTGGGGCAGTTCTTC
>TRBJ2-3|.|.|TRBV7-9
CASSPPGAGDTQYF
TGTGCCAGCAGCCCCCCGGGCGCGGGGGATACGCAGTATTTT
>TRBJ1-2|.|.|TRBV6-1
CASSPLGLRNYGYTF
TGTGCCAGCAGTCCGTTGGGACTGAGAAACTATGGCTACACCTTC
>TRBJ2-5|.|.|TRBV18
CASRREPQETQYF
TGTGCCAGCCGACGGGAACCCCAAGAGACCCAGTACTTC
>TRBJ1-5|.|.|TRBV9
CASSARRGLTQPQHF
TGTGCCAGCAGCGCACGCAGGGGTTTAACTCAGCCCCAGCATTTT
>TRBJ2-4|.|.|TRBV29-1
CSAETGGLAKNIQYF
TGCAGCGCCGAAACGGGCGGTCTAGCCAAAAACATTCAGTACTTC
>TRBJ1-2|.|.|TRBV7-2
CASSLAGAGYGYTF
TGTGCCAGCAGCTTAGCGGGGGCTGGCTATGGCTACACCTTC
>TRBJ1-5|.|once|TRBV7-2
CASSPMLGNNQPQHF
TGTGCCAGCAGTCCCATGCTCGGGAACAATCAGCCCCAGCATTTT
>TRBJ2-3|.|.|TRBV28
CASSLFSPAGDTQYF
TGTGCCAGCAGTTTGTTCTCTCCCGCGGGGGATACGCAGTATTTT
>TRBJ1-5|TRBD1|once|TRBV7-2
CASSLEGQGGSPQHF
TGTGCCAGCAGCTTAGAGGGACAGGGGGGTTCGCCCCAGCATTTT
>TRBJ2-7|.|.|TRBV28
CASSPPGGLGSYEQYF
TGTGCCAGCAGTCCACCCGGGGGGCTGGGCTCCTACGAGCAGTACTTC
>TRBJ2-1|.|.|TRBV19
CASRRDSYNEQFF
TGTGCCAGCCGCCGGGACTCTTACAATGAGCAGTTCTTC
>TRBJ1-2|.|once|TRBV27
CASSLSFTDYGYTF
TGTGCCAGCAGTTTATCGTTTACGGATTATGGCTACACCTTC
>TRBJ1-1|TRBD1|.|TRBV18
CASSPTGTGDTEAFF
TGTGCCAGCTCACCGACCGGGACAGGGGACACTGAAGCTTTCTTT
>TRBJ1-1|.|few|TRBV6-6
CASSYAQGNTEAFF
TGTGCCAGCAGTTACGCACAGGGAAACACTGAAGCTTTCTTT
>TRBJ2-7|.|.|TRBV19
CASSAYLDYEQYF
TGTGCCAGTAGTGCATATCTTGACTACGAGCAGTACTTC
>TRBJ2-5|.|few|TRBV6-1
CASSEPWTQETQYF
TGTGCCAGCAGTGAACCCTGGACCCAAGAGACCCAGTACTTC
>TRBJ2-7|.|.|TRBV10-3
CAISHRGDEQYF
TGTGCCATCAGTCACCGGGGTGACGAGCAGTACTTC
>TRBJ1-3|TRBD1|.|TRBV9
CASSVALGQDTSGNTIYF
TGTGCCAGCAGCGTAGCTTTGGGACAGGACACGAGTGGAAACACCATATATTTT
>TRBJ2-7|.|.|TRBV10-3
CAISGGDIGPYEQYF
TGTGCCATCAGTGGGGGGGACATAGGGCCCTACGAGCAGTACTTC
>TRBJ2-7|.|.|TRBV19
CASSTKRGSYEQYF
TGTGCCAGTAGTACCAAAAGGGGGTCCTACGAGCAGTACTTC
>TRBJ2-3|TRBD2|.|TRBV10-2
CASTSLAGGTDTQYF
TGCGCCAGCACATCGCTAGCGGGAGGGACAGATACGCAGTATTTT
>TRBJ2-5|TRBD2|few|TRBV2
CARRLAVQETQYF
TGTGCCCGCCGACTAGCAGTTCAAGAGACCCAGTACTTC
>TRBJ1-4|TRBD1|few|TRBV6-5
CASGNRGLEEKLFF
TGTGCCAGCGGAAACAGGGGGCTGGAGGAAAAACTGTTTTTT
>TRBJ2-5|.|.|TRBV10-3
CAIRSNRGQETQYF
TGTGCCATCCGGTCTAACCGGGGGCAAGAGACCCAGTACTTC
>TRBJ2-3|.|once|TRBV4-3
CASSNDITPGHPRGTQYF
TGCGCCAGCAGCAACGATATCACCCCGGGGCATCCCCGAGGTACGCAGTATTTT
>TRBJ2-3|.|few|TRBV5-1
CASSWGGTATDTQYF
TGCGCCAGCAGCTGGGGAGGGACAGCCACAGATACGCAGTATTTT
>TRBJ2-5|.|.|TRBV18
CASSPAVRGETQYF
TGTGCCAGCTCGCCCGCGGTCCGGGGGGAGACCCAGTACTTC
>TRBJ2-7|TRBD2|.|TRBV9
CASGTALSGRGSEQYF
TGTGCCTCCGGGACCGCACTTAGCGGGAGAGGATCCGAACAGTACTTC
>TRBJ2-3|TRBD1|.|TRBV9
CASSRLGQASDTQYF
TGTGCCAGCAGCCGCCTGGGACAGGCTTCAGATACGCAGTATTTT
>TRBJ2-4|.|.|TRBV4-3
CASSQGAGASGDIQYF
TGCGCCAGCAGCCAAGGGGCCGGGGCGTCGGGGGACATTCAGTACTTC
>TRBJ2-7|.|once|TRBV27
CASSPRPSSYEQYF
TGTGCCAGCAGTCCCCGACCTAGCTCCTACGAGCAGTACTTC
>TRBJ1-1|.|many|TRBV6-1
CASSEALKVRLTEAFF
TGTGCCAGCAGTGAAGCGCTAAAGGTCCGGCTCACTGAAGCTTTCTTT
>TRBJ2-3|.|.|TRBV5-6
CASSLQGPDTQYF
TGTGCCAGCAGCTTGCAGGGGCCGGATACGCAGTATTTT
>TRBJ2-2|.|.|TRBV6-5
CASSPGAVGELFF
TGTGCCAGCAGCCCGGGGGCGGTCGGGGAGCTGTTTTTT
>TRBJ1-2|.|.|TRBV30
CAWSELGASYGYTF
TGTGCCTGGAGTGAACTGGGGGCCAGCTATGGCTACACCTTC
>TRBJ2-7|TRBD1|.|TRBV7-9
CASSLTGGTYEQYF
TGTGCCAGCAGTTTGACAGGGGGCACTTACGAGCAGTACTTC
>TRBJ2-3|TRBD2|.|TRBV4-2
CASSQVAGGPGTDTQYF
TGTGCCAGCAGCCAGGTAGCGGGGGGGCCAGGCACAGATACGCAGTATTTT
>TRBJ1-2|.|.|TRBV6-5
CASTSRREHYGYTF
TGTGCCAGCACCTCCCGGCGGGAGCATTATGGCTACACCTTC
>TRBJ2-1|.|.|TRBV10-3
CAIKGAREGNEQFF
TGTGCCATCAAGGGTGCGCGCGAGGGCAATGAGCAGTTCTTC
>TRBJ2-5|.|.|TRBV7-3
CASSLWGKETQYF
TGTGCCAGCAGCTTATGGGGAAAAGAGACCCAGTACTTC
>TRBJ2-7|TRBD1|.|TRBV2
CASSDLDRVWDEQYF
TGTGCCAGCAGTGACCTCGACAGGGTTTGGGACGAGCAGTACTTC
>TRBJ2-4|.|.|TRBV27
CASRDPYKNIQYF
TGTGCCAGCAGGGACCCGTACAAAAACATTCAGTACTTC
>TRBJ2-4|.|.|TRBV7-8
CASSSPGAKNIQYF
TGTGCCAGCAGCTCCCCCGGGGCTAAAAACATTCAGTACTTC
>TRBJ2-2|.|few|TRBV30
CAWSIPTGWSTGELFF
TGTGCCTGGAGTATACCAACAGGTTGGAGCACCGGGGAGCTGTTTTTT
>TRBJ2-1|.|.|TRBV7-9
CASSLGEVEQFF
TGTGCCAGCAGCTTGGGGGAGGTTGAGCAGTTCTTC
>TRBJ1-3|.|.|TRBV5-1
CASPGTPSGNTIYF
TGCGCCAGTCCAGGGACCCCCTCTGGAAACACCATATATTTT
>TRBJ1-1|.|once|TRBV6-5
CASSPPGTTSEAFF
TGTGCCAGCAGCCCCCCCGGGACAACCAGTGAAGCTTTCTTT
>TRBJ2-1|TRBD1|.|TRBV6-5
CASSRTGGRQFF
TGTGCCAGCAGCCGTACAGGGGGACGGCAGTTCTTC
>TRBJ1-2|.|.|TRBV7-9
CASSLYVQGNYGYTF
TGTGCCAGCAGCTTATACGTTCAGGGGAACTATGGCTACACCTTC